This T cell receptor beta chain emerged from a study of T cells after yellow fever vaccination. Overall study context: With SMART-Seq v4 Ultra Low Input, the fractions containing low cell numbers were prepared. Broader study findings: Although the secondary response was weaker, it peaked faster, at day 5 versus 15. Highly abundant clonotypes carried over from the bulk population could end up in FACS-sorted repertoires as contaminants.

Trimming left V 4 bases short and J 2 bases short, with 14 bases between. The CDR3 runs to 15 residues. Germline V gene lookup returns CDR1 KGHSH and CDR2 LQKENI. TCRdb reprocessed the 5' RACE reads with MiXCR, giving one entry per CDR3 protein. This repertoire shows about 58,000 distinct CDR3 sequences, approximately 6% found once; its top ten account for about 28%. This clonotype came up a few times. Specimen: PBMCs, either bulk or a sorted T-cell subset (CD4+, CD8+, memory, or dextramer-sorted; not recorded which), collected on the day of the yellow fever booster vaccination. The sequence was obtained from a man between 18 and 29 years old who received the YFV17D yellow fever vaccine. The chain carries TRBV18 and TRBJ1-1, with a possible D match to TRBD1 (5 bases). The DNA of the CDR3 is TGTGCCAGCTCACGGGCAGGGCAGACCAACACTGAAGCTTTCTTT. As protein: CASSRAGQTNTEAFF. Full variable domain (outside the CDR3, taken from reference TRBV18 and TRBJ1-1): NAGVMQNPRHLVRRRGQEARLRCSPMKGHSHVYWYRQLPEEGLKFMVYLQKENIIDESGMPKERFSAEFPKEGPSILRIQQVVRGDSAAYFCASSRAGQTNTEAFFGQGTRLTVV.